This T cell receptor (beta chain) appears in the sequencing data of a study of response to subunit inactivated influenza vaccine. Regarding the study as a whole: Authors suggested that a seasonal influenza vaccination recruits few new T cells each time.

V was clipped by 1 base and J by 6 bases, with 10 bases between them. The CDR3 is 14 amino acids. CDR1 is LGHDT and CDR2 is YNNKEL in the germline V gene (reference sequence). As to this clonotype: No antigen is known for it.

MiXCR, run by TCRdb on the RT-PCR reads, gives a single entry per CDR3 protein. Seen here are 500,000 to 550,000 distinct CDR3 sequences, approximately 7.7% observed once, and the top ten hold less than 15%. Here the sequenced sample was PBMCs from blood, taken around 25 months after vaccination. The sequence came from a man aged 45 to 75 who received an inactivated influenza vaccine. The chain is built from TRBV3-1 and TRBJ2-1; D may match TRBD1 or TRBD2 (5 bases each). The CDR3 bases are TGTGCCAGCAGCCAAGGTGGGACCGGCAATGAGCAGTTCTTC. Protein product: CASSQGGTGNEQFF.